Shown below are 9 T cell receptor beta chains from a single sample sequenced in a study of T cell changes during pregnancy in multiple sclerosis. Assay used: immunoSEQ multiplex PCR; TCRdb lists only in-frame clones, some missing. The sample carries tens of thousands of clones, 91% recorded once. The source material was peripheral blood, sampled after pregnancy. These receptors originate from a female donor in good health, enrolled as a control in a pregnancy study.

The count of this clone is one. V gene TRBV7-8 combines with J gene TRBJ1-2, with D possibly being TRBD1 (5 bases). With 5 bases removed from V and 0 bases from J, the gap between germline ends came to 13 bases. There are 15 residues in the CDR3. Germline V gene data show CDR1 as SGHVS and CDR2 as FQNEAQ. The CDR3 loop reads CASSLGRGSNYGYTF. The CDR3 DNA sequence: TGTGCCAGCAGCCTGGGTAGGGGTTCTAACTATGGCTACACCTTC.

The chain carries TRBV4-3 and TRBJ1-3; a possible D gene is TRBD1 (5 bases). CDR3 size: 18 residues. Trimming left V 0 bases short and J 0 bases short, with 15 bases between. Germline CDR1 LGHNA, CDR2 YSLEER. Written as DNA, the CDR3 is TGCGCCAGCAGCCAAGATTTGTATCAGGGCAGCTCTGGAAACACCATATATTTT. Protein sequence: CASSQDLYQGSSGNTIYF.

CDR3 protein: CASSLGYRGRENEQFF. The CDR3 DNA follows: TGTGCCAGCAGCTTAGGGTACAGGGGGCGGGAAAATGAGCAGTTCTTC. The rearrangement joins TRBV7-8 to TRBJ2-1, with TRBD1 matching 9 bases. CDR1 is SGHVS and CDR2 is FQNEAQ in the germline V gene. This CDR3 comprises 16 residues. V shed 1 base and J 7 bases; nucleotides not matched to a gene: 8.

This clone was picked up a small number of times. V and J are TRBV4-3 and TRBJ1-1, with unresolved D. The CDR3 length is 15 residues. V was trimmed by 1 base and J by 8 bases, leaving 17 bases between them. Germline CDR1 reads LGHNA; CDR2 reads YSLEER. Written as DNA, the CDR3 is TGCGCCAGCAGCCAAGCCCGGGCGTCGAGGGCCGAAGCTTTCTTT. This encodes CASSQARASRAEAFF.

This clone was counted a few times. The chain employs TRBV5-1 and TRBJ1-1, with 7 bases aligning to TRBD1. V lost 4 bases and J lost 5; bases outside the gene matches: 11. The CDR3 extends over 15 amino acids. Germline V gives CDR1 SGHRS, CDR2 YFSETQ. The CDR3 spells CASSADPGQKTEAFF. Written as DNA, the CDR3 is TGCGCCAGCAGCGCGGACCCGGGACAGAAGACTGAAGCTTTCTTT.

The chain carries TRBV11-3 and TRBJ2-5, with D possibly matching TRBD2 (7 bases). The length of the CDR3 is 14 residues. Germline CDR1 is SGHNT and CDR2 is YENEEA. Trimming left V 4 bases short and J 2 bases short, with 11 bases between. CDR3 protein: CASSSGGQQETQYF. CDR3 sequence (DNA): TGTGCCAGCAGCTCGGGGGGACAACAAGAGACCCAGTACTTC.

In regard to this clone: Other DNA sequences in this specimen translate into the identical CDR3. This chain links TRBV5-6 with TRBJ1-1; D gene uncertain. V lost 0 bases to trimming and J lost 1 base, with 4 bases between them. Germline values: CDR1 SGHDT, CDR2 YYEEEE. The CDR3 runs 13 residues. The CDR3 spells CASSLDRNTEAFF. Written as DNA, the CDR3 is TGTGCCAGCAGCTTGGACAGGAACACTGAAGCTTTCTTT.

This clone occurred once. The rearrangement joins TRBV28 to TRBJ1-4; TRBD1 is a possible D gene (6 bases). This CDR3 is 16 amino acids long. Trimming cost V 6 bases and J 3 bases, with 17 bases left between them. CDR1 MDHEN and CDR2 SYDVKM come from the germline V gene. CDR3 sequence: CASSPVGPGANEKLFF. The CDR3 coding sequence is TGTGCCAGCAGCCCTGTCGGGCCAGGGGCTAATGAAAAACTGTTTTTT. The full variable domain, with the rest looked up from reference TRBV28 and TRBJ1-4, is DVKVTQSSRYLVKRTGEKVFLECVQDMDHENMFWYRQDPGLGLRLIYFSYDVKMKEKGDIPEGYSVSREKKERFSLILESASTNQTSMYLCASSPVGPGANEKLFFGSGTQLSVL.

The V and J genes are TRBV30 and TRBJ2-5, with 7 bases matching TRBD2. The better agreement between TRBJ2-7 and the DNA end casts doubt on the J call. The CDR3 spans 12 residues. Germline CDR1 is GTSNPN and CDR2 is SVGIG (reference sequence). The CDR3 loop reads CAWTSGGYEQYF. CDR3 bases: TGTGCCTGGACCTCCGGGGGGTACGAGCAGTACTTC.